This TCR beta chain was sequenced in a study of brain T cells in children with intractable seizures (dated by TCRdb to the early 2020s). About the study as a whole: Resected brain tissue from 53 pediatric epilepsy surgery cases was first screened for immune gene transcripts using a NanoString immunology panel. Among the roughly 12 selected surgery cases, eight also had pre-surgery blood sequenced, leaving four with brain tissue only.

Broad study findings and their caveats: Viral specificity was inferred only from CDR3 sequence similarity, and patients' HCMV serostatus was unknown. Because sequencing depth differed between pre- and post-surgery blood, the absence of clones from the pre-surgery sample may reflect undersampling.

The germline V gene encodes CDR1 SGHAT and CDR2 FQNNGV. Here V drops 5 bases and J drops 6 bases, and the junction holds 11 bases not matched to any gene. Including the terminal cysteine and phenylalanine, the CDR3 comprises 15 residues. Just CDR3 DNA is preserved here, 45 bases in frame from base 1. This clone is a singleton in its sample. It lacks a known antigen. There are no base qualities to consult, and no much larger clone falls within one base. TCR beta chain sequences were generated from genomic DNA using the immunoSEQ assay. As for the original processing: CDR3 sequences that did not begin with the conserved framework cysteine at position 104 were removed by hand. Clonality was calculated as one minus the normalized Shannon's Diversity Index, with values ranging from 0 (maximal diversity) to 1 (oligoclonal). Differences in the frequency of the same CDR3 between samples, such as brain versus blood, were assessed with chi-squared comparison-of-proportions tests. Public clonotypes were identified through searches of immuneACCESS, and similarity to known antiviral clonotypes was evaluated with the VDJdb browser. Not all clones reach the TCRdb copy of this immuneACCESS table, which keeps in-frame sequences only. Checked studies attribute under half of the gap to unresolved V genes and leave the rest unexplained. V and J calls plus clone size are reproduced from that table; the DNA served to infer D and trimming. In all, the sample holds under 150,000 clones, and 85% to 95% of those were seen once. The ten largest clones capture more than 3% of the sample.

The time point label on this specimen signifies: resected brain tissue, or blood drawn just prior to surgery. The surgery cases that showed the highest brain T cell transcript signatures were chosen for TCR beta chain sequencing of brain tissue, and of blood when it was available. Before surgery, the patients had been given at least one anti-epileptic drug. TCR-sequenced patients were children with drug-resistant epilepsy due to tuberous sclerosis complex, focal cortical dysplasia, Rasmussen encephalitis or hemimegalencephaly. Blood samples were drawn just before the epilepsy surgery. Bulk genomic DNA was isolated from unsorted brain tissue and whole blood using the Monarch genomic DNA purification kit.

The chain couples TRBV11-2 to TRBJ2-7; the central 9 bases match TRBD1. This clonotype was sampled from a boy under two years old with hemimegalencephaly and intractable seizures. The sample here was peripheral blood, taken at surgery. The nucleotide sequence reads TGTGCCAGCAGCAGGCCGGGACAGGGATCTTCCGAGCAGTACTTC. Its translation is CASSRPGQGSSEQYF. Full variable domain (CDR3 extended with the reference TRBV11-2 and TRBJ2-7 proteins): EAGVAQSPRYKIIEKRQSVAFWCNPISGHATLYWYQQILGQGPKLLIQFQNNGVVDDSQLPKDRFSAERLKGVDSTLKIQPAKLEDSAVYLCASSRPGQGSSEQYFGPGTRLTVT.